The 17 T cell receptor beta chains listed next were all sequenced from one sample in a study of blood T cell repertoires in COVID-19. Repertoires were generated with immunoSEQ multiplex PCR, while TCRdb's copy carries only in-frame clones and drops some. The table shows about 200,000 clones, with around nine tenths occurring only once. The sequenced material came from peripheral blood. Receptors originate from a man aged 60-69 years with acute or convalescent COVID-19.

The V gene is TRBV19, the J gene TRBJ2-7, with a tentative D call TRBD1 (6 bases). Germline V gene sequence: CDR1 LNHDA, CDR2 SQIVND (reference sequence). Deletions cut 8 bases from V and 0 bases from J, with 14 bases between. CDR3 length: 14 residues. The CDR3 sequence: CASRARGDSYEQYF. The CDR3 region has the DNA TGTGCCAGTCGGGCCAGGGGCGACTCCTACGAGCAGTACTTC. Together with reference TRBV19 and TRBJ2-7, the CDR3 gives the full variable domain: DGGITQSPKYLFRKEGQNVTLSCEQNLNHDAMYWYRQDPGQGLRLIYYSQIVNDFQKGDIAEGYSVSREKKESFPLTVTSAQKNPTAFYLCASRARGDSYEQYFGPGTRLTVT.

This chain joins TRBV6-5 and TRBJ2-5; 7 positions match TRBD1. The CDR3 has 15 amino acids. The V gene's germline CDR1 is MNHEY and CDR2 SVGAGI. With V trimmed by 2 bases and J by 5 bases, 8 bases remained unmatched. The CDR3 DNA sequence: TGTGCCAGCAGTTACCCTTCGACAGGGACGGAGACCCAGTACTTC. It encodes CASSYPSTGTETQYF.

The rearrangement links TRBV5-6 to TRBJ1-2; 8 nucleotides align to TRBD1. V was pared by 4 bases and J by 8 bases, with 13 bases of the junction left unmatched. The CDR3 spans 15 residues. Germline CDR1 SGHDT, CDR2 YYEEEE. The CDR3: CASSIGTGRVLGYTF. The CDR3 nucleotides are TGTGCCAGCAGCATCGGGACAGGCAGGGTGTTGGGCTACACCTTC.

This rearrangement joins TRBV29-1 to TRBJ2-1, with D maybe TRBD2 (6 bases). The V and J ends lost 0 bases and 6 bases respectively, with 15 bases between them. The germline gives CDR1 SQVTM, CDR2 ANQGSEA. This CDR3 is 15 amino acids long. CDR3 protein: CSVEDPRRVRNEQFF. The CDR3 nucleotides read TGCAGCGTTGAAGATCCCCGGAGGGTCCGCAATGAGCAGTTCTTC.

V gene TRBV18 combines with J gene TRBJ1-1, with 10 bases lining up with TRBD1. V trimming: 4 bases; J trimming: 0 bases; junction bases outside the gene matches: 8. This CDR3 region has 17 residues. Germline V gene data show CDR1 as KGHSH and CDR2 as LQKENI. CDR3 coding DNA: TGTGCCAGCTCACGACAGGGGGCGAAGAACATGAACACTGAAGCTTTCTTT. Its translation is CASSRQGAKNMNTEAFF.

The CDR3 protein is CASSKPTGNYGYTF. The CDR3 region has the DNA TGTGCCAGCAGCAAACCGACAGGGAACTATGGCTACACCTTC. This sequence joins TRBV6-5 and TRBJ1-2; the match to TRBD1 covers 7 bases. CDR3 length: 14 residues. Germline values: CDR1 MNHEY, CDR2 SVGAGI. Trimming removed 6 bases from V and 2 bases from J; junction bases left unmatched: 6.

In DNA, the CDR3 is TGCGCCAGCAGCTTGGCCCTCCGGGTGAACACTGAAGCTTTCTTT. Its protein product is CASSLALRVNTEAFF. V gene TRBV5-1 combines with J gene TRBJ1-1; D is ambiguous. The germline gives CDR1 SGHRS, CDR2 YFSETQ. The CDR3 spans 15 residues. Trimming removed 0 bases from V and 0 bases from J, with 9 bases in between.

This chain joins TRBV6-5 and TRBJ2-1; D remains unclear. CDR1 is MNHEY, CDR2 SVGAGI, per germline. V was shortened by 8 bases and J by 0 bases, with 11 bases between the two germline ends. This CDR3 has 14 residues. CDR3 DNA: TGTGCCAGCGCTAAGCCCCTCTCCTACAATGAGCAGTTCTTC. It specifies CASAKPLSYNEQFF.

The chain is built from TRBV5-8 and TRBJ2-7, with D possibly matching TRBD2 (6 bases). Trimming removed 1 base at V and 6 bases at J, with 14 bases between. This CDR3 region has 14 residues. Germline V CDR1 and CDR2: SGHTS, YDEGEE. Written as DNA, the CDR3 is TGTGCCAGCAGCTTGTTGGAGGGAGTCCGCGAGCAGTACTTC. Its protein is CASSLLEGVREQYF.

V is TRBV19 and J is TRBJ1-1; 8 bases are shared with TRBD1. The ends lost 7 bases at V and 1 base at J; junction bases unmatched: 17. Germline CDR1 LNHDA, CDR2 SQIVND (reference sequence). CDR3 length equals 18 residues. The CDR3 sequence is CASMKVRGLGGANTEAFF. CDR3 sequence (DNA): TGTGCCAGTATGAAAGTCAGGGGGCTCGGAGGGGCGAACACTGAAGCTTTCTTT.

V is TRBV7-7 and J is TRBJ2-5, with D maybe TRBD1 (6 bases). This CDR3 region has 16 residues. V dropped 3 bases and J dropped 0 bases, with 14 bases sitting between them. From germline, CDR1 is SSHAT and CDR2 FNYEAQ (reference sequence). The DNA for the CDR3 is TGTGCCAGCAGCTTCCACAGGGTGGGGAACCAAGAGACCCAGTACTTC. Amino acids: CASSFHRVGNQETQYF.

The rearrangement joins TRBV7-9 to TRBJ2-1; tentative D call: TRBD1 (6 bases). The V gene lost 5 bases and the J gene lost 2 bases, with 10 bases spanning the gap. Per the germline V gene, CDR1 is SEHNR and CDR2 is FQNEAQ (reference sequence). The CDR3 length is 14 residues. The CDR3 region has the DNA TGTGCCAGCAGCACCCGGGACACCTACAATGAGCAGTTCTTC. Its protein is CASSTRDTYNEQFF.

The CDR3 here is CASSGGGPASYEQYF. The CDR3 bases are TGTGCCAGCAGCGGGGGGGGGCCGGCTTCCTACGAGCAGTACTTC. The gene calls are TRBV7-2 and TRBJ2-7; perhaps TRBD2 as D (7 bases). Deletions cut 5 bases from V and 1 base from J, with 15 bases between. Germline V gene lookup returns CDR1 SGHTA and CDR2 FQGNSA. This CDR3 region has 15 residues.

J is TRBJ2-1 and V is TRBV3-1 (or the pseudogene TRBV3-2), with 8 positions matching TRBD1. Germline values: CDR1 LGHDT, CDR2 YNNKEL (reference sequence). After removal of 4 bases from V and 4 bases from J, the junction contained 6 bases not matched to a gene. There are 15 residues in the CDR3. DNA for the CDR3: TGTGCCAGCAGCCCCAGCAGGGGGCCTTACAATGAGCAGTTCTTC. Encoded protein: CASSPSRGPYNEQFF.

The chain is built from TRBV6-2 or TRBV6-3 and TRBJ2-5, with 12 bases identical to TRBD2. The CDR3 has 18 amino acids. V lost 2 bases to trimming and J lost 4 bases; unmatched junction nucleotides: 11. The germline V gene encodes CDR1 MNHEY and CDR2 SVGEGT. This CDR3 is CASSYPLSSGGAGETQYF. The DNA of the CDR3 is TGTGCCAGCAGTTACCCCTTGTCTAGCGGGGGGGCCGGAGAGACCCAGTACTTC.

The chain links TRBV5-1 to TRBJ1-2; no reliable D call. CDR1 SGHRS and CDR2 YFSETQ come from the germline V gene. The CDR3 is made up of 14 amino acids. Deletions cut 4 bases from V and 2 bases from J, with 12 bases between. This chain's CDR3 is CASSAEVANYGYTF. CDR3 nucleotide sequence: TGCGCCAGCAGCGCTGAGGTGGCCAACTATGGCTACACCTTC.

The gene calls are TRBV5-1 and TRBJ1-2; D unresolved. Trimming left V 3 bases short and J 5 bases short, with 14 bases between. CDR1 and CDR2 (germline): SGHRS, YFSETQ. CDR3 size: 14 residues. The CDR3 loop is CASSSRAVDYGYTF. The CDR3 bases are TGCGCCAGCAGCTCGCGGGCCGTGGATTATGGCTACACCTTC.